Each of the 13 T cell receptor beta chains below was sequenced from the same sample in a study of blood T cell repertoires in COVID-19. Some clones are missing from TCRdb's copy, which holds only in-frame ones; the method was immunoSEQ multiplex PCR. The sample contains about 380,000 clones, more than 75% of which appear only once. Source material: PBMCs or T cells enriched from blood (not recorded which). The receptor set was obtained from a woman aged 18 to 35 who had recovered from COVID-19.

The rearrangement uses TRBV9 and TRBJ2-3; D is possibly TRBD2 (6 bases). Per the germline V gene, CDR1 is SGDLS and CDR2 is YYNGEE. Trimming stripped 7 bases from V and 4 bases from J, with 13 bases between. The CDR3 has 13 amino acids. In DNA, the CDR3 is TGTGCCAGCGGCTGCGGGGACGCAGATACGCAGTATTTT. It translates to CASGCGDADTQYF.

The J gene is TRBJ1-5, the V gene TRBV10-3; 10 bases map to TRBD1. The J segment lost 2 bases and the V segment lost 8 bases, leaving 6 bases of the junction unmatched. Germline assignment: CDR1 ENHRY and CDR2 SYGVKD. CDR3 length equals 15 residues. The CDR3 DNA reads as TGTGCCATCGGACGACAGGGGGCTGGCAATCAGCCCCAGCATTTT. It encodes CAIGRQGAGNQPQHF.

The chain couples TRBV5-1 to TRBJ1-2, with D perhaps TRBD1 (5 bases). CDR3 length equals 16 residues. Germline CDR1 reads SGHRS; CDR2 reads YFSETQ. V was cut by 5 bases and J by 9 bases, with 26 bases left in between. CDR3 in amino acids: CASRPPGVSTMARYTF. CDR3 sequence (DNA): TGCGCCAGCAGACCACCGGGGGTATCAACGATGGCACGCTACACCTTC.

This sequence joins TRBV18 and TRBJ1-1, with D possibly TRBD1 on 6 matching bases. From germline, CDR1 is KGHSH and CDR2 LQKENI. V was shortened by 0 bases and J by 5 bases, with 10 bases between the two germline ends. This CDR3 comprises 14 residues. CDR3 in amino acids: CASSPPGGHTEAFF. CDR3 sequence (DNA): TGTGCCAGCTCACCACCGGGGGGGCATACTGAAGCTTTCTTT.

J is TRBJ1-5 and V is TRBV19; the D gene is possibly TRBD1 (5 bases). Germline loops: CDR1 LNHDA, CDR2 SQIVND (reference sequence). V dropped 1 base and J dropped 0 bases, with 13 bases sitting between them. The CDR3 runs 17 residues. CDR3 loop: CASSIGWGTYSNQPQHF. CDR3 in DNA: TGTGCCAGTAGTATAGGATGGGGGACTTATAGCAATCAGCCCCAGCATTTT.

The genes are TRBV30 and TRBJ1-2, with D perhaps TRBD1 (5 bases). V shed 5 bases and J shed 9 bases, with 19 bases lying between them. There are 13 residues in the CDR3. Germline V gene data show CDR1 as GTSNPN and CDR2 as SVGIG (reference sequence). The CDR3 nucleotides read TGTGCCTGGGATTCCGGCAGGGCAAGGAGCTACACCTTC. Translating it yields CAWDSGRARSYTF.

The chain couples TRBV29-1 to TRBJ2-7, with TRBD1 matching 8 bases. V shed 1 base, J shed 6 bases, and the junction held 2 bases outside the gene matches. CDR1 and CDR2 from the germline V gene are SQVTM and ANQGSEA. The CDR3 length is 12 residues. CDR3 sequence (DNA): TGCAGCGTTGAAGTACAGGGGGTCGAGCAGTACTTC. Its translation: CSVEVQGVEQYF.

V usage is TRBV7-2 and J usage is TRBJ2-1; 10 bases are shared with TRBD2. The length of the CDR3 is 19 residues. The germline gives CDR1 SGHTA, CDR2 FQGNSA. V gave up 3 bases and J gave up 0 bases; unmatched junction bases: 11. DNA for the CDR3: TGTGCCAGCAGCTTTTCGGGGCTAGCGGGGGATTACTCCTACAATGAGCAGTTCTTC. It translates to CASSFSGLAGDYSYNEQFF.

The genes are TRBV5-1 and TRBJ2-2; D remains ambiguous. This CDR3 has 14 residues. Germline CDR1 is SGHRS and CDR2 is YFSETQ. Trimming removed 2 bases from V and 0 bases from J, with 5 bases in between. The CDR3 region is CASSFLANTGELFF. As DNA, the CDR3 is TGCGCCAGCAGCTTTCTCGCGAACACCGGGGAGCTGTTTTTT.

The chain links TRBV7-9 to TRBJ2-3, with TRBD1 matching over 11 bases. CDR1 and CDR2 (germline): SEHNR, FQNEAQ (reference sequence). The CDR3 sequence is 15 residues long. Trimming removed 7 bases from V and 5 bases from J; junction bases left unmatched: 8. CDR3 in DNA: TGTGCCAGCACCAAAGGGACAGGGGGAAGAGATACGCAGTATTTT. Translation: CASTKGTGGRDTQYF.

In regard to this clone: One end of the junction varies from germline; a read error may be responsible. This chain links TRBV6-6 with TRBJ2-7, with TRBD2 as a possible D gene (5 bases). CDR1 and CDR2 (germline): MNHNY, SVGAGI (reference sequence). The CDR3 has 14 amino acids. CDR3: CASSNSGISYEQYF. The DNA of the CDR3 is TGTGCCAGCAGTAACTCCGGGATTTCCTACGAGCAGTACTTC.

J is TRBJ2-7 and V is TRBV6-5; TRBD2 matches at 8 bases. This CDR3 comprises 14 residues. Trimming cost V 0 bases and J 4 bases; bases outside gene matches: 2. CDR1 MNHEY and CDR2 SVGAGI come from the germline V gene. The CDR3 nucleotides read TGTGCCAGCAGTTACTCGCTAGCGGGTTACGAGCAGTACTTC. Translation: CASSYSLAGYEQYF.

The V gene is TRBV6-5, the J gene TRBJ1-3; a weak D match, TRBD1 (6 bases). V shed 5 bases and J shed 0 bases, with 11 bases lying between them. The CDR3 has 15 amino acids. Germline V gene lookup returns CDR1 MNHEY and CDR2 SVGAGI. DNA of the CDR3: TGTGCCAGCAGTCCCCAGGGGAGCTCTGGAAACACCATATATTTT. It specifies CASSPQGSSGNTIYF.